Listed here is a single T cell receptor (beta chain). Its antigen is unidentified. The data were produced by immunoSEQ multiplex PCR, yet TCRdb's version contains in-frame clones alone and is incomplete. The data hold tens of thousands of clones, with 74% observed a single time. CD4+ T cells were isolated after 10 days of culture. All study participants received two doses of BNT162b2 or mRNA-1273 vaccine. The data were obtained in a study of vaccination effects on CD4 cells after COVID-19. The receptor was isolated from a human donor who received a COVID-19 vaccine. The source was CD4+ T cells from PBMCs cultured without peptide, collected after COVID-19 vaccination.

The CDR3 is CAWTPGQGGTNEKLFF. The CDR3, as DNA: TGTGCCTGGACGCCCGGACAGGGAGGGACTAATGAAAAACTGTTTTTT. The chain couples TRBV30 to TRBJ1-4; 8 nucleotides match TRBD1. Trimming cost V 4 bases and J 2 bases; bases outside gene matches: 9. The CDR3 sequence is 16 residues long. Germline CDR1 is GTSNPN and CDR2 is SVGIG (reference sequence).